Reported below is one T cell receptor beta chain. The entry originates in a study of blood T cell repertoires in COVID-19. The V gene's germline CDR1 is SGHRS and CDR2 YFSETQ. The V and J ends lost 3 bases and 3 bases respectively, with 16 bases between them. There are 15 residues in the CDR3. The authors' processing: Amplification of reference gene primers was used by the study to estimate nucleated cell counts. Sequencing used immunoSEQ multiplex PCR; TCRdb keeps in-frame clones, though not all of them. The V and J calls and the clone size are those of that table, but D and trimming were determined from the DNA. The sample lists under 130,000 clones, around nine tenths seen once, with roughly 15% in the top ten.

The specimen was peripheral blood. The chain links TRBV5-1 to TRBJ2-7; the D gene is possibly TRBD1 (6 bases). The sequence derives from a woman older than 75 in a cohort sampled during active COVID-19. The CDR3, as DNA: TGCGCCAGCAGCTCGGACCCGGGACAAAGCTACGAGCAGTACTTC. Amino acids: CASSSDPGQSYEQYF.